These 14 T cell receptor beta chains originate from one sample sequenced in a study of T cell responses to AZD1222 COVID-19 vaccine. Sequenced by immunoSEQ multiplex PCR; TCRdb stores in-frame clones only, minus some. This table has some 150,000 clones, about 87% appearing once. Source: peripheral blood, taken on day 0 of AZD1222 vaccination. These receptors all come from an adult in good health.

This clone was seen more than once but under ten times. The rearrangement links TRBV7-2 to TRBJ1-1; no reliable D call. V lost 3 bases and J 5 bases, leaving 10 bases between the germline ends. Germline V gene data show CDR1 as SGHTA and CDR2 as FQGNSA. This CDR3 has 13 amino acids. The CDR3 region is CASSFRGRTEAFF. The CDR3 nucleotides read TGTGCCAGCAGCTTTCGCGGGAGGACTGAAGCTTTCTTT. Supplemented by reference TRBV7-2 and TRBJ1-1, the full variable domain reads GAGVSQSPSNKVTEKGKDVELRCDPISGHTALYWYRQSLGQGLEFLIYFQGNSAPDKSGLPSDRFSAERTGGSVSTLTIQRTQQEDSAVYLCASSFRGRTEAFFGQGTRLTVV.

The V and J genes are TRBV4-1 and TRBJ2-5; tentatively, D is TRBD2 (7 bases). The V gene's germline CDR1 is MGHRA and CDR2 YSYEKL. This CDR3 contains 17 residues. Trimming removed 1 base at V and 5 bases at J, with 20 bases between. The DNA of the CDR3 is TGCGCCAGCAGCCAAGTCGCCCAGTGGGGGGGCTCGGAGACCCAGTACTTC. It translates to CASSQVAQWGGSETQYF.

This chain uses TRBV19 with TRBJ1-2; D possibly corresponds to TRBD1 (5 bases). In germline, CDR1 is LNHDA, CDR2 SQIVND (reference sequence). The length of the CDR3 is 15 residues. The ends were cut back, 7 bases at V and 3 bases at J, with 18 bases in the middle. CDR3 amino acids: CASTSAGQRHYGYTF. CDR3 nucleotides: TGTGCCAGTACCTCGGCAGGACAACGACACTATGGCTACACCTTC.

The chain uses TRBV6-5 and TRBJ2-3; 9 nucleotides agree with TRBD2. CDR1 MNHEY and CDR2 SVGAGI come from the germline V gene. J lost 4 bases, V lost 9 bases, and 11 bases had no gene match. This CDR3 has 15 residues. CDR3 residues: CASSQRGAGSDTQYF. CDR3 nucleotides: TGTGCCAGTAGCCAGCGGGGGGCAGGGTCAGATACGCAGTATTTT.

The CDR3 DNA is TGTGCCTGGAGCCCAGGGTCTTCCTGGTCCAACTATGGCTACACCTTC. It specifies CAWSPGSSWSNYGYTF. The chain combines TRBV30 with TRBJ1-2; tentative D call: TRBD1 (5 bases). The V end was cut by 3 bases, the J end by 2 bases, with 19 bases between. CDR1 GTSNPN and CDR2 SVGIG come from the germline V gene (reference sequence). CDR3 length: 16 amino acids.

V gene TRBV25-1 combines with J gene TRBJ1-2; D gene unclear. Germline V gene lookup returns CDR1 MGHDK and CDR2 SYGVNS. CDR3 length: 13 residues. V was clipped by 8 bases and J by 0 bases, with 10 bases between them. In DNA form, the CDR3 reads TGTGCCAGCGCCGGCTGGACTAACTATGGCTACACCTTC. As protein: CASAGWTNYGYTF.

The chain recombines TRBV14 with TRBJ2-1, with TRBD2 identical over 7 bases. Germline V gene sequence: CDR1 SGHDN, CDR2 FVKESK. V gave up 4 bases and J gave up 5 bases; unmatched junction bases: 5. This CDR3 spans 14 amino acids. As DNA, the CDR3 is TGTGCCAGCAGCCCATTACTAGCGAACAATGAGCAGTTCTTC. The encoded protein is CASSPLLANNEQFF.

The chain has TRBV25-1 and TRBJ1-4; 7 positions match TRBD1. CDR1 is MGHDK and CDR2 is SYGVNS in the germline V gene. The ends lost 4 bases at V and 3 bases at J; junction bases unmatched: 5. The CDR3 is 15 amino acids. DNA for the CDR3: TGTGCCAGCAGTGCACCGGGACAGTCTAATGAAAAACTGTTTTTT. Protein: CASSAPGQSNEKLFF. The complete variable domain, with remaining parts taken from reference TRBV25-1 and TRBJ1-4, reads EADIYQTPRYLVIGTGKKITLECSQTMGHDKMYWYQQDPGMELHLIHYSYGVNSTEKGDLSSESTVSRIRTEHFPLTLESARPSHTSQYLCASSAPGQSNEKLFFGSGTQLSVL.

The sample holds a few counts of this clone. V and J are TRBV4-1 and TRBJ1-1, with D hard to call. Germline CDR1 is MGHRA and CDR2 is YSYEKL. Trimming left V 7 bases short and J 0 bases short, with 15 bases between. The CDR3 length is 15 residues. The CDR3 region has the DNA TGCGCCAGCACTCCCTCAAAAGGGTTGAACACTGAAGCTTTCTTT. This codes for CASTPSKGLNTEAFF.

This rearrangement joins TRBV7-3 to TRBJ2-1; TRBD2 matches 13 bases. The J segment lost 4 bases and the V segment lost 5 bases, leaving 11 bases of the junction unmatched. The CDR3 runs to 18 residues. Germline CDR1 SGHTA, CDR2 FQGTGA. CDR3 DNA: TGTGCCAGCAGCCACGCAAGACTAGCGGGGGGCCGATACAATGAGCAGTTCTTC. Translation gives CASSHARLAGGRYNEQFF.

In its sample, this clone was seen a few times. The chain has TRBV4-3 and TRBJ2-6; 10 bases align to TRBD1. Unmatched junction bases numbered 8, after V lost 4 bases and J lost 2 bases. There are 18 residues in the CDR3. Germline CDR1 reads LGHNA; CDR2 reads YSLEER. In DNA form, the CDR3 reads TGCGCCAGCAGCCGGGACAGGGGAAAGAGGGCTGGGGCCAACGTCCTGACTTTC. This encodes CASSRDRGKRAGANVLTF.

The chain joins TRBV5-1 to TRBJ2-3, with unresolved D. The CDR3 runs to 15 residues. Per germline, CDR1 SGHRS and CDR2 YFSETQ. The germline V and J ends were trimmed by 2 bases and 3 bases, with 13 bases remaining between them. The CDR3 bases are TGCGCCAGCAGCTTACCTCGAGAAACGACAGATACGCAGTATTTT. It yields the protein CASSLPRETTDTQYF.

The rearrangement joins TRBV28 to TRBJ2-7; the D gene is possibly TRBD1 (6 bases). This CDR3 has 14 residues. V was shortened by 8 bases and J by 2 bases, with 16 bases between the two germline ends. The germline V gene has CDR1 MDHEN and CDR2 SYDVKM. In DNA, the CDR3 is TGTGCCAGCGGGGTTGGGCAGGGGACCTACGAGCAGTACTTC. Translation gives CASGVGQGTYEQYF.

The chain is built from TRBV6-5 and TRBJ1-5; D not certain. CDR1 and CDR2 (germline): MNHEY, SVGAGI. Trimming removed 0 bases at V and 3 bases at J, with 3 bases between. The CDR3 runs to 13 residues. CDR3 in amino acids: CASSYSLNQPQHF. In DNA form, the CDR3 reads TGTGCCAGCAGTTACTCCCTCAATCAGCCCCAGCATTTT.